The clone carrying this T cell receptor (beta chain) was picked up a small number of times. The antigen is unknown. This specimen belongs to a study of molecular identifiers for immune sequencing clone quantification. Germline lookup yields CDR1 SGHVS and CDR2 FQNEAQ. J was trimmed by 0 bases and V by 5 bases; bases with no gene match: 13. The CDR3 has 18 residues. Previously published methods and listed TCR primers were used for the bulk TCR libraries. TCRdb processed the PCR reads anew with MiXCR; each CDR3 protein has one entry. Among about 86,000 distinct CDR3 sequences listed, more than 20% were seen once. Study-wide results and limits: In CMV-specific effectors, clones above 20 copies held over 98% of molecules; naive, under 1%. Jurkat TCR RNA spiked in from one cell reportedly remained identifiable amid roughly 910,000 naive cells.

The source material was naive CD8+ T cells from blood, with Jurkat cell RNA spiked in. Stated subset: FACS-sorted CD8+CD4-CCR7+CD45RA+ naive T cells. The clonotype was recovered from a human donor in good health. Some libraries in this study had Jurkat cell RNA spiked in. The chain has TRBV7-8 and TRBJ1-1, with TRBD1 matching 9 bases. CDR3 DNA: TGTGCCAGCAGCCCCAGGACAGGGGAAGACTACATGAACACTGAAGCTTTCTTT. Translated, it gives CASSPRTGEDYMNTEAFF.